A selection of T cell receptor beta chains follows, all from one sample in a study of blood T cell repertoires in COVID-19. Produced via immunoSEQ multiplex PCR; TCRdb's table is partial and in-frame only. This sample has 150,000 to 200,000 clones, with less than 90% found just once. Specimen: PBMCs or T cells enriched from blood (not recorded which). These receptors all come from a woman aged 45-59 years who had recovered from COVID-19. CDR3s include the opening cysteine and the closing phenylalanine or tryptophan. Each record gives: J gene, D gene, CDR3 length, V gene, clone size, CDR3 protein, CDR3 DNA. A D gene is named only where the DNA matches it firmly. Size values are once, few and many counts, or a class for expanded clones, and some rows have none.

J gene: TRBJ1-1
D gene: TRBD1
CDR3 length: 13
V gene: TRBV28
clone size: -
CDR3 protein: CASRIQGGTEAFF
CDR3 DNA: TGTGCCAGCAGGATACAGGGGGGAACTGAAGCTTTCTTT

J gene: TRBJ1-1
D gene: -
CDR3 length: 13
V gene: TRBV5-4
clone size: once
CDR3 protein: CASSFEDGTEAFF
CDR3 DNA: TGTGCCAGCAGCTTCGAGGATGGCACTGAAGCTTTCTTT

J gene: TRBJ2-1
D gene: -
CDR3 length: 14
V gene: TRBV11-2
clone size: -
CDR3 protein: CASSLAAGRFEQFF
CDR3 DNA: TGTGCCAGCAGCTTAGCCGCCGGTCGCTTTGAGCAGTTCTTC

J gene: TRBJ2-3
D gene: -
CDR3 length: 13
V gene: TRBV30
clone size: -
CDR3 protein: CAWSTGSTDTQYF
CDR3 DNA: TGTGCCTGGAGTACAGGGTCAACAGATACGCAGTATTTT

J gene: TRBJ2-1
D gene: -
CDR3 length: 15
V gene: TRBV21-1
clone size: -
CDR3 protein: CASSQRGQGYNEQFF
CDR3 DNA: TGTGCCAGCAGCCAACGGGGACAGGGATACAATGAGCAGTTCTTC

J gene: TRBJ1-5
D gene: TRBD1
CDR3 length: 16
V gene: TRBV7-8
clone size: -
CDR3 protein: CASSLGTGYGDQPQHF
CDR3 DNA: TGTGCCAGCAGCTTGGGGACAGGGTATGGGGATCAGCCCCAGCATTTT

J gene: TRBJ1-5
D gene: -
CDR3 length: 15
V gene: TRBV19
clone size: -
CDR3 protein: CASNALTASNQPQHF
CDR3 DNA: TGTGCCAGCAACGCCCTGACAGCGAGCAATCAGCCCCAGCATTTT

J gene: TRBJ2-5
D gene: TRBD1
CDR3 length: 15
V gene: TRBV10-3
clone size: -
CDR3 protein: CAISALTGVEETQYF
CDR3 DNA: TGTGCCATCAGTGCCCTGACAGGGGTTGAAGAGACCCAGTACTTC

J gene: TRBJ2-2
D gene: TRBD1
CDR3 length: 14
V gene: TRBV5-8
clone size: -
CDR3 protein: CASRGQGRTGELFF
CDR3 DNA: TGTGCCAGCCGGGGACAGGGGAGGACCGGGGAGCTGTTTTTT

J gene: TRBJ1-5
D gene: -
CDR3 length: 13
V gene: TRBV27
clone size: -
CDR3 protein: CASSLGHPQPQHF
CDR3 DNA: TGTGCCAGCAGCCTAGGACACCCCCAGCCCCAGCATTTT

J gene: TRBJ2-5
D gene: -
CDR3 length: 15
V gene: TRBV7-9
clone size: -
CDR3 protein: CASSLARGRGETQYF
CDR3 DNA: TGTGCCAGCAGCTTAGCGCGTGGTCGAGGAGAGACCCAGTACTTC

J gene: TRBJ1-6
D gene: -
CDR3 length: 13
V gene: TRBV7-2
clone size: -
CDR3 protein: CASRLSTNSPLHF
CDR3 DNA: TGTGCCAGCAGGTTGAGCACTAATTCACCCCTCCACTTT

J gene: TRBJ1-4
D gene: TRBD1
CDR3 length: 17
V gene: TRBV7-8
clone size: -
CDR3 protein: CASSFPSGTDGGEKLFF
CDR3 DNA: TGTGCCAGCAGCTTTCCCTCCGGGACAGATGGGGGTGAAAAACTGTTTTTT

J gene: TRBJ2-1
D gene: -
CDR3 length: 13
V gene: TRBV2
clone size: -
CDR3 protein: CASSDSGGNEQFF
CDR3 DNA: TGTGCCAGCAGTGATTCCGGAGGCAATGAGCAGTTCTTC

J gene: TRBJ2-1
D gene: -
CDR3 length: 16
V gene: TRBV4-3
clone size: -
CDR3 protein: CASSTAYRSSYNEQFF
CDR3 DNA: TGCGCCAGCAGCACCGCTTATCGGAGCTCCTACAATGAGCAGTTCTTC

J gene: TRBJ2-1
D gene: TRBD2
CDR3 length: 16
V gene: TRBV11-2
clone size: -
CDR3 protein: CASSPASGRSSWYEFF
CDR3 DNA: TGTGCCAGCAGCCCGGCTAGCGGGAGGTCGAGCTGGTATGAGTTCTTC

J gene: TRBJ1-2
D gene: TRBD1
CDR3 length: 12
V gene: TRBV3-1/TRBV3-2
clone size: -
CDR3 protein: CASSPGQGPTLF
CDR3 DNA: TGTGCCAGCAGCCCCGGACAGGGTCCGACCTTATTC

J gene: TRBJ2-3
D gene: TRBD2
CDR3 length: 13
V gene: TRBV30
clone size: -
CDR3 protein: CAWTPLAGRAQYF
CDR3 DNA: TGTGCCTGGACCCCACTAGCGGGAAGGGCGCAGTATTTT

J gene: TRBJ1-6
D gene: TRBD1
CDR3 length: 17
V gene: TRBV7-3
clone size: many
CDR3 protein: CASSLTGTGGNNSPLHF
CDR3 DNA: TGTGCCAGCAGCTTAACTGGTACAGGGGGGAATAATTCACCCCTCCACTTT

J gene: TRBJ1-1
D gene: -
CDR3 length: 16
V gene: TRBV4-1
clone size: -
CDR3 protein: CASRYQDRGMNTEAFF
CDR3 DNA: TGCGCCAGCAGGTACCAGGATCGGGGGATGAACACTGAAGCTTTCTTT

J gene: TRBJ2-1
D gene: TRBD2
CDR3 length: 16
V gene: TRBV7-2
clone size: -
CDR3 protein: CASSQLAGTTYNEQFF
CDR3 DNA: TGTGCCAGCAGCCAACTAGCGGGGACGACCTACAATGAGCAGTTCTTC

J gene: TRBJ1-1
D gene: -
CDR3 length: 15
V gene: TRBV6-6
clone size: -
CDR3 protein: CASSLTEAMNTEAFF
CDR3 DNA: TGTGCCAGCAGTCTGACAGAAGCCATGAACACTGAAGCTTTCTTT

J gene: TRBJ1-1
D gene: -
CDR3 length: 15
V gene: TRBV6-5
clone size: -
CDR3 protein: CASSPAGGLNTEAFF
CDR3 DNA: TGTGCCAGCAGTCCAGCGGGGGGCTTAAACACTGAAGCTTTCTTT

J gene: TRBJ2-1
D gene: TRBD2
CDR3 length: 16
V gene: TRBV6-6
clone size: once
CDR3 protein: CASSYRGLAGANEQFF
CDR3 DNA: TGTGCCAGCAGTTACCGGGGACTAGCGGGAGCCAATGAGCAGTTCTTC

J gene: TRBJ1-5
D gene: TRBD1
CDR3 length: 18
V gene: TRBV19
clone size: -
CDR3 protein: CASRGGGGGGSSNQPQHF
CDR3 DNA: TGTGCCAGTAGAGGGGGAGGAGGGGGCGGATCCAGCAATCAGCCCCAGCATTTT

J gene: TRBJ1-1
D gene: -
CDR3 length: 14
V gene: TRBV3-1/TRBV3-2
clone size: once
CDR3 protein: CASSQEGHYAEAFF
CDR3 DNA: TGTGCCAGCAGCCAAGAGGGACATTACGCTGAAGCTTTCTTT

J gene: TRBJ1-2
D gene: -
CDR3 length: 12
V gene: TRBV12-3/TRBV12-4
clone size: -
CDR3 protein: CASSYSLYGYTF
CDR3 DNA: TGTGCCAGCAGTTATAGCCTCTATGGCTACACCTTC

J gene: TRBJ1-3
D gene: -
CDR3 length: 15
V gene: TRBV12-5
clone size: -
CDR3 protein: CASGLLLTTGNTIYF
CDR3 DNA: TGTGCTAGTGGTTTGTTGTTGACAACTGGAAACACCATATATTTT

J gene: TRBJ1-5
D gene: -
CDR3 length: 14
V gene: TRBV28
clone size: -
CDR3 protein: CASSPTEMNQPQHF
CDR3 DNA: TGTGCCAGCAGTCCCACAGAGATGAATCAGCCCCAGCATTTT

J gene: TRBJ2-1
D gene: -
CDR3 length: 16
V gene: TRBV10-3
clone size: -
CDR3 protein: CAISERTARPDNEQFF
CDR3 DNA: TGTGCCATCAGTGAGCGGACAGCCCGTCCTGACAATGAGCAGTTCTTC